This TCR beta chain came from a study of shared T cell receptors in the human thymus. Trimming removed 2 bases at V and 6 bases at J, with 10 bases between. Germline CDR1 GTSNPN, CDR2 SVGIG (reference sequence). The CDR3 length is 12 residues. Sequencing was performed with immunoSEQ multiplex PCR; in TCRdb, only in-frame clones are kept and a portion is missing. This table holds hundreds of thousands of clones, roughly 94% found once. This clone was observed a single time. The clonotype was recovered from a human donor. This chain links TRBV30 with TRBJ1-2, with D possibly being TRBD1 (6 bases). The sequencing sample was made of thymocytes. The CDR3 loop is CAWSPHRDGYTF. CDR3 sequence (DNA): TGTGCCTGGAGTCCTCACAGGGATGGCTACACCTTC.